This T cell receptor (beta chain) was recovered during a study of beta chain features in type 1 diabetes. Study-wide results and limits: All four CD4+ subsets from Type 1 diabetes patients carried moderately but significantly shorter TCRB CDR3s. Any HLA-type effect on TCRB rearrangement remained unresolved here.

This clone was observed a handful of times. The target antigen is unknown. Trimming cost V 5 bases and J 7 bases, with 9 bases left between them. The CDR3 has 11 residues. Germline V gene lookup returns CDR1 SEHNR and CDR2 FQNEAQ (reference sequence). Investigators reverse transcribed all isolated RNA, so they sequenced expressed TCRB transcripts. About 4 million reads per sample were averaged for naive, central memory and regulatory samples. Assay: immunoSEQ multiplex PCR; the TCRdb copy retains only in-frame clones and omits some. The table shows 600,000 or so clones, with roughly an eighth occurring only once.

The sequencing sample was made of naive CD4+ T cells from blood. This chain joins TRBV7-9 and TRBJ2-7; no clear D gene. This TCR was sampled from a man between 18 and 29 years old with type 1 diabetes. CDR3 protein: CASSLQGEQYF. CDR3 sequence (DNA): TGTGCCAGCAGCCTACAAGGGGAGCAGTACTTC. Full variable domain (outside the CDR3, taken from reference TRBV7-9 and TRBJ2-7): DTGVSQNPRHKITKRGQNVTFRCDPISEHNRLYWYRQTLGQGPEFLTYFQNEAQLEKSRLLSDRFSAERPKGSFSTLEIQRTEQGDSAMYLCASSLQGEQYFGPGTRLTVT.